A single sample is the source of the 25 T cell receptor beta chains below, sequenced in a study of cytomegalovirus exposure and HLA in healthy donors. The PCR made use of 60 Vbeta and 13 Jbeta primers. Generated by immunoSEQ multiplex PCR, the TCRdb table keeps only in-frame clones and is missing some. The sample shows about 160,000 clones, about 81% of them seen only once. The sample was PBMCs. These receptors originate from a woman between 45 and 65 years old in good health and CMV-seropositive.

The V and J genes are TRBV27 and TRBJ1-2, with no clear D. The CDR3 totals 13 residues. With 0 bases removed from V and 3 bases from J, the gap between germline ends came to 5 bases. The germline V gene encodes CDR1 MNHEY and CDR2 SMNVEV (reference sequence). The CDR3 sequence is CASSLSPDYGYTF. As DNA, the CDR3 is TGTGCCAGCAGTTTATCGCCGGACTATGGCTACACCTTC.

This chain uses TRBV11-2 with TRBJ1-6; D call uncertain. V gave up 3 bases and J gave up 4 bases, with 16 bases separating them. Germline V gene lookup returns CDR1 SGHAT and CDR2 FQNNGV. This CDR3 has 17 residues. The CDR3 region has the DNA TGTGCCAGCAGCTTTAATAGAAGAGGACTTTATAATTCACCCCTCCACTTT. Its translation: CASSFNRRGLYNSPLHF.

The CDR3 sequence is CASRRGLAETQYF. The CDR3, as DNA: TGTGCCAGCAGGAGGGGGCTAGCAGAGACCCAGTACTTC. The rearrangement uses TRBV6-6 and TRBJ2-5; 7 bases line up with TRBD1. CDR1 and CDR2 (germline): MNHNY, SVGAGI (reference sequence). The CDR3 contains 13 residues. V shed 6 bases and J 4 bases; nucleotides not matched to a gene: 5.

This sequence joins TRBV6-5 and TRBJ2-7; 9 positions match TRBD2. The CDR3 consists of 14 residues. Germline-derived CDR1 and CDR2 are MNHEY and SVGAGI. The trim removed 7 bases at V and 3 bases at J, leaving 7 bases unmatched. CDR3 protein: CASTKAGGNYEQYF. CDR3 in DNA: TGTGCCAGCACCAAAGCGGGGGGAAACTACGAGCAGTACTTC.

CDR3 in amino acids: CATSKDRGQGGQYF. The CDR3 DNA follows: TGTGCCACCAGCAAGGACAGGGGGCAGGGTGGGCAGTACTTC. The J gene is TRBJ2-7, the V gene TRBV15; TRBD1 matches at 11 bases. The CDR3 totals 14 residues. Germline lookup yields CDR1 LNHNV and CDR2 YYDKDF (reference sequence). After removal of 4 bases from V and 9 bases from J, the junction contained 8 bases not matched to a gene.

The chain recombines TRBV11-2 with TRBJ2-2, with TRBD2 matching over 11 bases. Per the germline V gene, CDR1 is SGHAT and CDR2 is FQNNGV. Germline trimming cut 6 bases from V and 6 bases from J; bases unmatched to any gene: 6. The CDR3 runs to 15 residues. CDR3 nucleotide sequence: TGTGCCAGCAGATATAGCGGGGGGGTGTCCGGGGAGCTGTTTTTT. Amino acids: CASRYSGGVSGELFF.

J is TRBJ1-4 and V is TRBV19, with D unclear. Trimming removed 0 bases at V and 4 bases at J, with 6 bases between. CDR3 length: 14 amino acids. Per the germline V gene, CDR1 is LNHDA and CDR2 is SQIVND (reference sequence). CDR3 nucleotide sequence: TGTGCCAGTAGTATAGAAGTACTTAATGAAAAACTGTTTTTT. Its protein is CASSIEVLNEKLFF. The full variable domain, its missing parts supplied by reference TRBV19 and TRBJ1-4, is DGGITQSPKYLFRKEGQNVTLSCEQNLNHDAMYWYRQDPGQGLRLIYYSQIVNDFQKGDIAEGYSVSREKKESFPLTVTSAQKNPTAFYLCASSIEVLNEKLFFGSGTQLSVL.

This clone was seen more than once but under ten times. J is TRBJ2-5 and V is TRBV27; D is ambiguous. The tail of the sequence fits TRBJ2-7 better, so the J call may be wrong. CDR1 MNHEY and CDR2 SMNVEV come from the germline V gene (reference sequence). This CDR3 contains 13 residues. CDR3 sequence reads: CASSLVGAHEQYF. For the CDR3, the DNA is TGTGCCAGCAGTTTAGTTGGAGCCCACGAGCAGTACTTC.

The V call is TRBV19, the J call TRBJ1-5; 8 nucleotides match TRBD1. There are 14 residues in the CDR3. Germline CDR1 LNHDA, CDR2 SQIVND (reference sequence). Germline trimming cut 6 bases from V and 9 bases from J; bases unmatched to any gene: 10. The DNA of the CDR3 is TGTGCCAGTAGGGACAGGGAGAGAGGTAGGCCCCAGCATTTT. This gives the protein CASRDRERGRPQHF.

The chain combines TRBV5-1 with TRBJ1-1; 7 bases are shared with TRBD1. J gave up 6 bases and V 0 bases, and 2 bases lay outside the gene matches. The CDR3 has 13 residues. CDR1 is SGHRS, CDR2 YFSETQ, per germline. The CDR3 loop reads CASSLGQGSEAFF. The CDR3 bases are TGCGCCAGCAGCTTGGGACAGGGCTCTGAAGCTTTCTTT.

The chain has TRBV5-1 and TRBJ1-1; 8 nucleotides match TRBD1. The V gene end was trimmed by 3 bases and the J gene end by 1 base; junction bases not matched to a gene: 8. Germline lookup yields CDR1 SGHRS and CDR2 YFSETQ. CDR3 length: 16 residues. The CDR3 is CASSWGDRTQNTEAFF. The CDR3 bases are TGCGCCAGCAGCTGGGGGGACAGGACCCAGAACACTGAAGCTTTCTTT. The whole variable domain, filled in from reference TRBV5-1 and TRBJ1-1, reads KAGVTQTPRYLIKTRGQQVTLSCSPISGHRSVSWYQQTPGQGLQFLFEYFSETQRNKGNFPGRFSGRQFSNSRSEMNVSTLELGDSALYLCASSWGDRTQNTEAFFGQGTRLTVV.

The chain employs TRBV5-4 and TRBJ1-1; D is undetermined. The CDR3 totals 13 residues. Trimming removed 4 bases from V and 0 bases from J, with 7 bases in between. The germline V gene has CDR1 SGHNT and CDR2 YYREEE (reference sequence). The CDR3 bases are TGTGCCAGCAGCCCCGAGCTGAACACTGAAGCTTTCTTT. It translates to CASSPELNTEAFF.

The V and J genes are TRBV18 and TRBJ1-6, with TRBD1 as a possible D gene (6 bases). CDR1 is KGHSH, CDR2 LQKENI, per germline. V lost 6 bases and J 0 bases, leaving 18 bases between the germline ends. The CDR3 sequence is 18 residues long. The CDR3: CASSPVITGSSYNSPLHF. For the CDR3, the DNA is TGTGCCAGCTCCCCAGTGATAACAGGGAGCTCCTATAATTCACCCCTCCACTTT.

The genes are TRBV30 and TRBJ1-2; D ambiguous. The CDR3 has 12 amino acids. Germline CDR1 GTSNPN, CDR2 SVGIG (reference sequence). V shed 5 bases and J shed 4 bases, with 11 bases lying between them. CDR3 protein: CAWGRSSYGYTF. DNA for the CDR3: TGTGCCTGGGGCCGTAGCTCCTATGGCTACACCTTC.

V gene TRBV29-1 combines with J gene TRBJ1-1; perhaps TRBD1 as D (6 bases). CDR1 and CDR2 from the germline V gene are SQVTM and ANQGSEA. V dropped 6 bases and J dropped 4 bases, with 12 bases sitting between them. The CDR3 consists of 12 residues. CDR3 bases: TGCAGCGTGGTGGGGGCAGGCACTGAAGCTTTCTTT. Amino acid sequence: CSVVGAGTEAFF.

The V and J genes are TRBV10-3 and TRBJ2-1, with 9 nucleotides matching TRBD2. V gave up 3 bases and J gave up 4 bases; unmatched junction bases: 13. Germline CDR1 reads ENHRY; CDR2 reads SYGVKD. This CDR3 spans 18 amino acids. The CDR3 spells CAISDDGLSSGEYNEQFF. Here the CDR3 DNA reads TGTGCCATCAGTGATGACGGTTTATCTAGCGGGGAGTACAATGAGCAGTTCTTC.

This clone was observed a few times. The CDR3 spells CASSLTTSQETQYF. The CDR3 coding sequence is TGCGCCAGCAGCTTAACGACAAGCCAAGAGACCCAGTACTTC. J is TRBJ2-5 and V is TRBV5-1; D uncertain. With 2 bases removed from V and 1 base from J, the gap between germline ends came to 9 bases. Per germline, CDR1 SGHRS and CDR2 YFSETQ. This CDR3 spans 14 amino acids. Complete variable domain (other parts from reference TRBV5-1 and TRBJ2-5): KAGVTQTPRYLIKTRGQQVTLSCSPISGHRSVSWYQQTPGQGLQFLFEYFSETQRNKGNFPGRFSGRQFSNSRSEMNVSTLELGDSALYLCASSLTTSQETQYFGPGTRLLVL.

The table lists this clone with a few counts. The rearrangement joins TRBV6-1 to TRBJ1-6; tentative D call: TRBD1 (6 bases). The CDR3 sequence is 13 residues long. Trimming pared 6 bases from V and 7 bases from J, leaving 10 bases between. Germline CDR1 and CDR2: MNHNS and SASEGT. CDR3 coding DNA: TGTGCCAGCAGGGGACAAAAGAATTCACCCCTCCACTTT. Its translation: CASRGQKNSPLHF.

The genes are TRBV5-4 and TRBJ1-2; possible D gene TRBD1, 5 bases. The ends were cut back, 0 bases at V and 0 bases at J, with 6 bases in the middle. This CDR3 contains 14 residues. The V gene's germline CDR1 is SGHNT and CDR2 YYREEE (reference sequence). CDR3 loop: CASSLGGANYGYTF. CDR3 nucleotides: TGTGCCAGCAGCTTGGGGGGGGCTAACTATGGCTACACCTTC.

V usage is TRBV30 and J usage is TRBJ2-6; D gene uncertain. The CDR3 covers 16 residues. Germline values: CDR1 GTSNPN, CDR2 SVGIG (reference sequence). Trimming cost V 0 bases and J 0 bases, with 9 bases left between them. The DNA for the CDR3 is TGTGCCTGGAGTGTTTTGCGAAACTCTGGGGCCAACGTCCTGACTTTC. Residues: CAWSVLRNSGANVLTF.

The chain recombines TRBV9 with TRBJ2-5; 7 bases are shared with TRBD1. V lost 2 bases and J lost 5; bases outside the gene matches: 9. Germline CDR1 SGDLS, CDR2 YYNGEE. This CDR3 contains 15 residues. CDR3 nucleotides: TGTGCCAGCAGCGTCACCGCAGGGGGATTGGAGACCCAGTACTTC. It codes for CASSVTAGGLETQYF. Supplemented by reference TRBV9 and TRBJ2-5, the full variable domain reads DSGVTQTPKHLITATGQRVTLRCSPRSGDLSVYWYQQSLDQGLQFLIQYYNGEERAKGNILERFSAQQFPDLHSELNLSSLELGDSALYFCASSVTAGGLETQYFGPGTRLLVL.

This clone was observed a handful of times. The chain combines TRBV7-9 with TRBJ2-6; D gene unclear. The CDR3 sequence is 13 residues long. V lost 3 bases, J lost 4 bases, and 4 bases lay in between. Per germline, CDR1 SEHNR and CDR2 FQNEAQ (reference sequence). CDR3 residues: CASSLRGANVLTF. The CDR3 region has the DNA TGTGCCAGCAGCTTGCGGGGGGCCAACGTCCTGACTTTC.

The gene calls are TRBV25-1 and TRBJ2-2; D ambiguous. CDR3 length equals 14 residues. Deletions cut 6 bases from V and 4 bases from J, with 12 bases between. Germline loops: CDR1 MGHDK, CDR2 SYGVNS. The CDR3 sequence is CASRGELGTGELFF. The CDR3 DNA reads as TGTGCCAGCAGGGGCGAACTGGGCACCGGGGAGCTGTTTTTT.

The sample holds one count of this clone. The V gene is TRBV4-1, the J gene TRBJ1-2; D is unresolved. The CDR3 sequence is 14 residues long. The V end was cut by 0 bases, the J end by 8 bases, with 13 bases between. Germline loops: CDR1 MGHRA, CDR2 YSYEKL. The CDR3 loop is CASSQDQVLSGYTF. For the CDR3, the DNA is TGCGCCAGCAGCCAAGATCAGGTTCTCTCCGGCTACACCTTC.

This chain connects TRBV5-6 to TRBJ1-6, with D perhaps matching TRBD1 (6 bases). The CDR3 consists of 15 residues. Trimming took off 4 bases at V and 4 bases at J, with 12 bases between the two ends. Germline loops: CDR1 SGHDT, CDR2 YYEEEE. The CDR3 nucleotides read TGTGCCAGCAGCATCTCGACAGGATATAATTCACCCCTCCACTTT. This codes for CASSISTGYNSPLHF.